A selection of T cell receptor beta chains follows, all from one sample in a study of shared clonotypes between healthy human individuals. Here immunoSEQ multiplex PCR was the method, and the copy in TCRdb shows in-frame clones only, minus some. The repertoire holds 2.3 million or so clones, with just over 90% as singletons. Sequencing was carried out using naive CD4+ T cells from PBMCs. The receptors shown here come from a man between 18 and 29 years old in good health. Some clones in this sample may be carry-over from other donors' samples. Both conserved end residues are part of each CDR3.

v_gene: TRBV5-5; j_gene: TRBJ2-1; len: 15; CDR3aa: CASSLDGSPYNEQFF
v_gene: TRBV11-2; j_gene: TRBJ2-3; len: 14; CDR3aa: CASSLDPGADTQYF
v_gene: TRBV2; j_gene: TRBJ2-3; len: 13; CDR3aa: CASSDEATDTQYF
v_gene: TRBV7-2; j_gene: TRBJ2-2; len: 12; CDR3aa: CASSFITGELFF
v_gene: TRBV6-5; j_gene: TRBJ2-2; len: 15; CDR3aa: CASSQQGAGTGELFF
v_gene: TRBV6-5; j_gene: TRBJ2-4; len: 14; CDR3aa: CASRPAIAKNIQYF
v_gene: TRBV7-3; j_gene: TRBJ1-1; len: 15; CDR3aa: CASSPEGFGGTEAFF
v_gene: TRBV18; j_gene: TRBJ2-7; len: 15; CDR3aa: CASSPGTVGRYEQYF
v_gene: TRBV5-1; j_gene: TRBJ2-5; len: 13; CDR3aa: CASSMSGLETQYF
v_gene: TRBV2; j_gene: TRBJ2-3; len: 15; CDR3aa: CASSPSGRGGDTQYF
v_gene: TRBV5-1; j_gene: TRBJ1-2; len: 14; CDR3aa: CASSLTGQGEWNTF
v_gene: TRBV6-6; j_gene: TRBJ2-5; len: 14; CDR3aa: CASSYPVAGETQYF
v_gene: TRBV27; j_gene: TRBJ1-1; len: 14; CDR3aa: CASSSRGENTEAFF
v_gene: TRBV5-1; j_gene: TRBJ2-7; len: 15; CDR3aa: CASSLGTSGSYEQYF
v_gene: TRBV29-1; j_gene: TRBJ1-2; len: 13; CDR3aa: CSARDGVHYGYTF
v_gene: TRBV11-2; j_gene: TRBJ2-1; len: 16; CDR3aa: CASSLVVGSSYNEQFF
v_gene: TRBV30; j_gene: TRBJ2-1; len: 14; CDR3aa: CAWTLTGRYNEQFF
v_gene: TRBV7-6; j_gene: TRBJ1-2; len: 16; CDR3aa: CASTPVLPQGNYGYTF
v_gene: TRBV7-2; j_gene: TRBJ2-3; len: 15; CDR3aa: CASSLGGRGTDTQYF
v_gene: TRBV5-1; j_gene: TRBJ2-5; len: 18; CDR3aa: CASSPLGTSGRDQETQYF
v_gene: TRBV7-9; j_gene: TRBJ1-1; len: 12; CDR3aa: CASSLQQSRAFF
v_gene: TRBV10-3; j_gene: TRBJ2-1; len: 13; CDR3aa: CAISDDRANEQFF
v_gene: TRBV2; j_gene: TRBJ1-1; len: 13; CDR3aa: CASSEALSPEAFF
v_gene: TRBV28; j_gene: TRBJ2-7; len: 12; CDR3aa: CASSVGQYEQYF
v_gene: TRBV5-6; j_gene: TRBJ2-3; len: 12; CDR3aa: CASSPGTDTQYF
v_gene: TRBV18; j_gene: TRBJ2-1; len: 14; CDR3aa: CASSRSSGNNEQFF
v_gene: TRBV25-1; j_gene: TRBJ2-3; len: 18; CDR3aa: CASSAEPEAGGQTDTQYF
v_gene: TRBV7-2; j_gene: TRBJ1-5; len: 16; CDR3aa: CASSLRIRQGGQPQHF
v_gene: TRBV5-6; j_gene: -; len: 19; CDR3aa: CASHSGRRRRGTISYEQYF
v_gene: TRBV28; j_gene: TRBJ1-2; len: 14; CDR3aa: CASSFRGFVYGYTF
v_gene: TRBV27; j_gene: TRBJ1-2; len: 15; CDR3aa: CASSFIRTPLDGYTF
v_gene: TRBV4-3; j_gene: TRBJ2-7; len: 15; CDR3aa: CASSQGGTSGYEQYF
v_gene: TRBV6-5; j_gene: TRBJ2-5; len: 16; CDR3aa: CASSYSKTSGQETQYF
v_gene: TRBV29-1; j_gene: TRBJ2-1; len: 15; CDR3aa: CSVTLRDRGPDEQFF
v_gene: TRBV28; j_gene: TRBJ2-7; len: 14; CDR3aa: CASKGTALTYEQYF
v_gene: TRBV7-6; j_gene: TRBJ1-1; len: 14; CDR3aa: CASSLVGGNTEAFF
v_gene: TRBV5-1; j_gene: TRBJ2-1; len: 14; CDR3aa: CASSLGQAYNEQFF
v_gene: TRBV15; j_gene: TRBJ1-1; len: 16; CDR3aa: CATSRSSWELPSGAFF
v_gene: TRBV6-5; j_gene: TRBJ2-7; len: 15; CDR3aa: CASNLRLAGVGEQYF
v_gene: TRBV6-6; j_gene: TRBJ2-7; len: 13; CDR3aa: CASSQGTSSEQYF